This TCR beta chain is from a study of blood T cell repertoires in COVID-19. As for the study in general: T cells, B-cell-depleted T cells, or PBMCs supplied cDNA or gDNA.

Study processing details: Estimation of nucleated cell counts was performed using reference gene primer amplification. Assay: immunoSEQ multiplex PCR; the TCRdb copy retains only in-frame clones and omits some. The DNA gave D and trimming, while V, J and clone size come from that table. The sample lists around 290,000 clones; more than 80% were seen once. Self-reported history from a screening survey and questionnaire set each donor's cohort. Trimming removed 5 bases at V and 5 bases at J, with 19 bases between. The CDR3 is 15 amino acids. Germline CDR1 PRHDT, CDR2 FYEKMQ (reference sequence). The sequence was collected from a woman in her twenties or thirties who had recovered from COVID-19. The material sequenced was PBMCs or T cells enriched from blood (not recorded which). The V call is TRBV13, the J call TRBJ2-7; possible D gene TRBD2, 5 bases. CDR3: CASSQRVLVKHEQYF. DNA for the CDR3: TGTGCCAGCAGCCAGAGGGTCCTCGTCAAACACGAGCAGTACTTC.